This section outlines one TCR beta chain sequence together with its context. Gene names and germline match the mouse. The data stem from a study of tissue T cells after allogeneic stem cell transplantation. Specified time point: mouse harvest day 14 after allogeneic transplant. Each mouse received 10^7 T-cell-depleted marrow cells plus 10^6 splenic CD5+ T cells by tail vein. Survey-depth TCRbeta CDR3 sequencing reported V/J genes and productive frequencies. Profiled with immunoSEQ multiplex PCR; TCRdb holds only in-frame clones, not every one. The repertoire has 2,200 or so clones, roughly half of them found once; the top ten carry over 30%. Sample: lymph node tissue. The TCR originated in a female BALB/c mouse given C57BL/6 T cells with graft-versus-host disease after an allogeneic hematopoietic cell transplant.

This CDR3 is CASSRTNNSPLYF. The covered CDR3 bases are TGTGCTAGCAGTAGGACAAATAATTCGCCCCTCTAC. The chain combines TRBV17 with TRBJ1-6; no definite D call. The CDR3 end is not reached by the read, which stops 1 residue before it; the germline J gene fills it in. TRBJ1-6 is assigned to the ORF class and has an uncertain function. V was pared by 3 bases and J by 5 bases, with 5 bases between. In germline, CDR1 is MNHDT, CDR2 YYDKIL. This CDR3 spans 13 amino acids.